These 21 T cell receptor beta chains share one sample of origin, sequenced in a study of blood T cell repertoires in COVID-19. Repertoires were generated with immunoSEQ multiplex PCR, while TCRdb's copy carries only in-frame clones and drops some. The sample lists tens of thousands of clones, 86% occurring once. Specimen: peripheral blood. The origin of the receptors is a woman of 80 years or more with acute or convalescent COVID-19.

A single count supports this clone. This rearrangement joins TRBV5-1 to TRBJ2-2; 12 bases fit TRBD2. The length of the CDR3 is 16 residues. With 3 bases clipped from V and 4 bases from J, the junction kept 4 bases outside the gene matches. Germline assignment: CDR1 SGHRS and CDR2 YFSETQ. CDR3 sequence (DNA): TGCGCCAGCAGCTCGCTAGCGGGAGGGGGCACCGGGGAGCTGTTTTTT. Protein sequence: CASSSLAGGGTGELFF.

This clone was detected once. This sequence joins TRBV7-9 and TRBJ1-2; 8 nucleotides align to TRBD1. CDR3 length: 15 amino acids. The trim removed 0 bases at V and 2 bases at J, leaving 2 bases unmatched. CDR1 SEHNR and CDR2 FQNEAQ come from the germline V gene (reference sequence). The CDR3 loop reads CASSLAQGVNYGYTF. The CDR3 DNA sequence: TGTGCCAGCAGCTTAGCACAGGGGGTGAACTATGGCTACACCTTC.

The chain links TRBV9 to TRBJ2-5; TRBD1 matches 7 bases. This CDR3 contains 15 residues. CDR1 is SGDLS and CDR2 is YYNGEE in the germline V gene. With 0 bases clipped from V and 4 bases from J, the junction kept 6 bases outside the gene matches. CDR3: CASSVGQGRGETQYF. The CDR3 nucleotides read TGTGCCAGCAGCGTAGGACAGGGACGGGGAGAGACCCAGTACTTC.

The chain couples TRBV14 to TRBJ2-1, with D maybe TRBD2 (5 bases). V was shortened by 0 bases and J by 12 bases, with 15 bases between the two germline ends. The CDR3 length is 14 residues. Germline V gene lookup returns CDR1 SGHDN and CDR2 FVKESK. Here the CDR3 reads CASSQETRVAWQFF. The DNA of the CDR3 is TGTGCCAGCAGCCAAGAGACTCGAGTAGCGTGGCAGTTCTTC.

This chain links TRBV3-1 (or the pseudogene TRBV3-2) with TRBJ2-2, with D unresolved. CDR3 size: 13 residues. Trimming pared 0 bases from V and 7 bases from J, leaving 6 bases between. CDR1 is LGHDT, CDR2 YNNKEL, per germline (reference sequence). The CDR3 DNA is TGTGCCAGCAGCCAAGACTTCGGCGGGGAGCTGTTTTTT. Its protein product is CASSQDFGGELFF.

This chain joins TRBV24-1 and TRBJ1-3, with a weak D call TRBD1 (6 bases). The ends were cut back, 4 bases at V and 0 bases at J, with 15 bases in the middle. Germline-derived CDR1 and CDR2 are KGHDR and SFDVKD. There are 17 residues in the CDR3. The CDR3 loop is CATSEYRDHISGNTIYF. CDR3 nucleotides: TGTGCCACCAGTGAGTACAGGGACCACATCTCTGGAAACACCATATATTTT.

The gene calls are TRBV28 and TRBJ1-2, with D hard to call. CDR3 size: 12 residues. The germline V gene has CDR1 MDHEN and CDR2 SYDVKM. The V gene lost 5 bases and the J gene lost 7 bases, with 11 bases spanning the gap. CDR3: CASSIQEGGYTF. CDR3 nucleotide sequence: TGTGCCAGCAGTATCCAAGAGGGTGGCTACACCTTC.

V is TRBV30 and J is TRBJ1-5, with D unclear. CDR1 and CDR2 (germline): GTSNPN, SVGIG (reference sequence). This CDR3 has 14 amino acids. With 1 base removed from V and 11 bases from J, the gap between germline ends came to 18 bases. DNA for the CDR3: TGTGCCTGGAGTGGAGGAGTGCCCCCGAGCGCCCAGCATTTT. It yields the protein CAWSGGVPPSAQHF.

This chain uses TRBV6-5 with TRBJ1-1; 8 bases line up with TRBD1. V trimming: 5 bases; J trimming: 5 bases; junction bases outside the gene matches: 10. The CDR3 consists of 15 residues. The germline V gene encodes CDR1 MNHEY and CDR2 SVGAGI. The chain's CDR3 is CASSRDRRMGTEAFF. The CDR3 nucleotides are TGTGCCAGCAGTCGGGACAGGAGGATGGGAACTGAAGCTTTCTTT.

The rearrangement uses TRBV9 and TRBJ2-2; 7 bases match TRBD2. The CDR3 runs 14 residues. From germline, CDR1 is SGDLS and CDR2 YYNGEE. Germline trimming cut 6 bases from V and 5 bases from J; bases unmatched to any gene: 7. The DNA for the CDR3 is TGTGCCAGCACCCCCCTCGGGGGGACCGGGGAGCTGTTTTTT. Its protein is CASTPLGGTGELFF.

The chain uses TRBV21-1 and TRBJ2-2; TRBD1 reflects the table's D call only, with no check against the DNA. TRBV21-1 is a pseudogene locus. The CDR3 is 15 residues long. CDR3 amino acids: CASVRQTSNTGELFF. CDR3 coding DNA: TGTGCCAGCGTTAGACAGACCTCGAACACCGGGGAGCTGTTTTTT.

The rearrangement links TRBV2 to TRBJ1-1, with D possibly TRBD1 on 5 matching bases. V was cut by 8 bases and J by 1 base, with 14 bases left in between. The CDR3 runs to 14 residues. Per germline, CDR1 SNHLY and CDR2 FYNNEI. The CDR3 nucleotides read TGTGCCAGCGCGCTCATTCAGGGGAACACTGAAGCTTTCTTT. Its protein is CASALIQGNTEAFF. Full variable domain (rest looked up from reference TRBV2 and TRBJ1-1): EPEVTQTPSHQVTQMGQEVILRCVPISNHLYFYWYRQILGQKVEFLVSFYNNEISEKSEIFDDQFSVERPDGSNFTLKIRSTKLEDSAMYFCASALIQGNTEAFFGQGTRLTVV.

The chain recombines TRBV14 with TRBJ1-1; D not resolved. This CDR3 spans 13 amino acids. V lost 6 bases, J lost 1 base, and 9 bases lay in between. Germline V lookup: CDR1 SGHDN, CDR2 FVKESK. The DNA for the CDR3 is TGTGCCAGCAGTTACGGGTCGAACACTGAAGCTTTCTTT. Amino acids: CASSYGSNTEAFF.

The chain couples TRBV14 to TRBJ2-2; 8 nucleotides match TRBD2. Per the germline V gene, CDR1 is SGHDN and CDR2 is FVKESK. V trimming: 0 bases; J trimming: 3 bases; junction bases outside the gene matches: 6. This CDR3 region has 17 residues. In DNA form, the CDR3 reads TGTGCCAGCAGCCAAGAAGGAGCGGGGGCTTACACCGGGGAGCTGTTTTTT. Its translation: CASSQEGAGAYTGELFF.

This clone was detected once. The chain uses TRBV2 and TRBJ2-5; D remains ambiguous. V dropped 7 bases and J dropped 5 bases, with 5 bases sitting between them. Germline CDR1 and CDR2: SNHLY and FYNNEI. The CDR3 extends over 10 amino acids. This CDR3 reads CASTRETQYF. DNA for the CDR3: TGTGCCAGCACGAGGGAGACCCAGTACTTC. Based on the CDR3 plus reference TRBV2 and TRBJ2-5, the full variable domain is EPEVTQTPSHQVTQMGQEVILRCVPISNHLYFYWYRQILGQKVEFLVSFYNNEISEKSEIFDDQFSVERPDGSNFTLKIRSTKLEDSAMYFCASTRETQYFGPGTRLLVL.

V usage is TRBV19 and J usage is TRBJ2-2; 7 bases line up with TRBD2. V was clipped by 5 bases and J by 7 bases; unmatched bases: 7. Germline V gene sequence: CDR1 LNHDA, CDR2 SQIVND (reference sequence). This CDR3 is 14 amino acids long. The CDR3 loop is CASSSTSDNGELFF. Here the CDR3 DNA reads TGTGCCAGTAGTTCAACTAGCGATAACGGGGAGCTGTTTTTT.

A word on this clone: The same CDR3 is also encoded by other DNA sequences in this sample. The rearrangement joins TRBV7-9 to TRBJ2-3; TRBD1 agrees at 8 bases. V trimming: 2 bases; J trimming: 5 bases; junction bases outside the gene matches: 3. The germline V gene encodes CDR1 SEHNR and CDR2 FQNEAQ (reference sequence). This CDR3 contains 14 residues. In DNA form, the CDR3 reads TGTGCCAGCAGCTTACAGGGGGCGGGAGATACGCAGTATTTT. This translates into CASSLQGAGDTQYF.

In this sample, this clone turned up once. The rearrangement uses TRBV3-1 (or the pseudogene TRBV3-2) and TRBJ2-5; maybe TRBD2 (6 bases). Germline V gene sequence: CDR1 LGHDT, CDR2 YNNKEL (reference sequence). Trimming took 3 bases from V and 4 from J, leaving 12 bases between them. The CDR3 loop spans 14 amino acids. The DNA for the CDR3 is TGTGCCAGCAGCCACCCTGGGACTGGAGAGACCCAGTACTTC. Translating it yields CASSHPGTGETQYF.

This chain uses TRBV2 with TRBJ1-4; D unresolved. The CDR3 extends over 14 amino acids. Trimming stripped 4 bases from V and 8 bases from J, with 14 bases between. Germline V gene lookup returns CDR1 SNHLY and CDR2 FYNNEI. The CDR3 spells CASSGSELKEKLFF. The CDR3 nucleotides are TGTGCCAGCAGTGGGTCGGAGCTTAAAGAAAAACTGTTTTTT.

The DNA for the CDR3 is TGTGCCAGCAGCTACGGGGATAATTCACCCCTCCACTTT. Protein sequence: CASSYGDNSPLHF. V gene TRBV7-2 combines with J gene TRBJ1-6; D call uncertain. Germline V gene data show CDR1 as SGHTA and CDR2 as FQGNSA. V was cut by 4 bases and J by 5 bases, with 6 bases left in between. This CDR3 has 13 amino acids.

CDR3 bases: TGTGCCAGAAGCTTGGCGGCAGGTAGAACCGGGGAGCTGTTTTTT. Its translation is CARSLAAGRTGELFF. The V gene is TRBV5-3, the J gene TRBJ2-2; no clear D. TRBV5-3 has ORF status, its function being uncertain. The CDR3 is made up of 15 amino acids. Trimming removed 0 bases from V and 5 bases from J, with 11 bases in between.